The rows below give T cell receptor beta chains drawn from one sample of a study of a mutant IDH1 vaccine in newly diagnosed glioma. TCRdb keeps only in-frame clones here, not all; method: immunoSEQ multiplex PCR. The sample has about 81,000 clones, roughly 85% seen once. No cognate antigen is known for these TCRs. The sequencing here drew on PBMCs, taken from a glioma patient whose treatment included an IDH1 peptide vaccine. Receptors originate from a man aged 30 to 45 with glioma. Some clones in this sample may be carry-over from other donors' samples. CDR3s include the opening cysteine and the closing phenylalanine or tryptophan. A D gene is named only where the DNA matches it firmly. The listing skips clone size in some rows; elsewhere it reads once, few, many or a size class.

j_call: TRBJ2-3
clone_size: -
d_call: TRBD1
v_call: TRBV7-2
cdr3_nt: TGTGCCAGCAGCCTTTCCGGGACAGGTGGCGAGATCGATACGCAGTATTTT
cdr3_aa: CASSLSGTGGEIDTQYF

j_call: TRBJ2-7
clone_size: -
d_call: -
v_call: TRBV7-9
cdr3_nt: TGTGCCAGCAGCTGGGCAGGGGACTACGAGCAGTACTTC
cdr3_aa: CASSWAGDYEQYF

j_call: TRBJ1-4
clone_size: -
d_call: -
v_call: TRBV18
cdr3_nt: TGTGCCAGCTCACCACGGGGGGACCGGGAAAAACTGTTTTTT
cdr3_aa: CASSPRGDREKLFF

j_call: TRBJ1-5
clone_size: once
d_call: TRBD1
v_call: TRBV19
cdr3_nt: TGTGCCAGTAGTCCCCAACAGGGGAGGTTGAGCAATCAGCCCCAGCATTTT
cdr3_aa: CASSPQQGRLSNQPQHF

j_call: TRBJ1-5
clone_size: -
d_call: -
v_call: TRBV6-5
cdr3_nt: TGTGCCAGCAGTTACTCATCCCTTCAGCCCCAGCATTTT
cdr3_aa: CASSYSSLQPQHF

j_call: TRBJ2-7
clone_size: -
d_call: -
v_call: TRBV15
cdr3_nt: TGTGCCACCAGCAGAGACCTAACGTTGCCCGTTAACTCCTACGAGCAGTACTTC
cdr3_aa: CATSRDLTLPVNSYEQYF

j_call: TRBJ1-1
clone_size: few
d_call: -
v_call: TRBV20-1
cdr3_nt: TGCAGTGCCCGATACACTGAAGCTTTCTTT
cdr3_aa: CSARYTEAFF

j_call: TRBJ2-6
clone_size: -
d_call: -
v_call: TRBV18
cdr3_nt: TGTGCCAGCTCACCCCTGCCTTTGACATCTCCCGGGATAGCTGGGGCCAACGTCCTGACTTTC
cdr3_aa: CASSPLPLTSPGIAGANVLTF

j_call: TRBJ1-2
clone_size: -
d_call: -
v_call: TRBV6-1
cdr3_nt: TGTGCCAGCAGTGAAGCGGGGGCCTACTACTATGGCTACACCTTC
cdr3_aa: CASSEAGAYYYGYTF

j_call: TRBJ1-5
clone_size: -
d_call: -
v_call: TRBV10-3
cdr3_nt: TGTGCCACCCATGACAGGTCCCTAGGAGTCGATCAGCCCCAGCATTTT
cdr3_aa: CATHDRSLGVDQPQHF